The 24 T cell receptor beta chains below come from one sample, sequenced in a study of blood T cell repertoires in COVID-19 (dated by TCRdb to 2018 to 2021). To prepare the library, the immunoSEQ multiplex PCR assay was applied. TCRdb limited this immuneACCESS table to in-frame rearrangements with V and J called. A share of clones is missing; checked studies link under half to unresolved V genes, and the rest is unexplained. For this sample there are about 190,000 clones; about 84% appear just once. Around 5.2% of the sample is held by the ten biggest clonotypes. Material for sequencing was peripheral blood. The source is a woman between 25 and 40 years old with acute or convalescent COVID-19.

The J gene is TRBJ1-4, the V gene TRBV7-8; a possible D gene is TRBD1 (5 bases). The germline gives CDR1 SGHVS, CDR2 FQNEAQ. This CDR3 contains 16 residues. The V and J ends lost 7 bases and 10 bases respectively, with 25 bases between them. The CDR3 DNA follows: TGTGCCAGCACCCCGAGGGCCGGGGGAGAGTGGGGAAAACTGTTTTTT. The encoded protein is CASTPRAGGEWGKLFF. Supplemented by reference TRBV7-8 and TRBJ1-4, the full variable domain reads GAGVSQSPRYKVAKRGQDVALRCDPISGHVSLFWYQQALGQGPEFLTYFQNEAQLDKSGLPSDRFFAERPEGSVSTLKIQRTQQEDSAVYLCASTPRAGGEWGKLFFGSGTQLSVL.

The chain uses TRBV28 and TRBJ2-5, with a weak D call TRBD2 (6 bases). The CDR3 covers 15 residues. Deletions cut 5 bases from V and 5 bases from J, with 18 bases between. Germline V gene data show CDR1 as MDHEN and CDR2 as SYDVKM. DNA for the CDR3: TGTGCCAGCAGTCTACCAGGCAGGGAGGCCGAGACCCAGTACTTC. Translated, it gives CASSLPGREAETQYF.

The CDR3 sequence is CASSLRGGSYEQYF. CDR3 bases: TGCGCCAGCAGCTTGCGAGGGGGCTCCTACGAGCAGTACTTC. The chain couples TRBV5-1 to TRBJ2-7; the D gene is possibly TRBD1 (6 bases). CDR1 and CDR2 (germline): SGHRS, YFSETQ. There are 14 residues in the CDR3. The ends were cut back, 1 base at V and 0 bases at J, with 8 bases in the middle.

J is TRBJ2-2 and V is TRBV5-1; D is perhaps TRBD1 (5 bases). The CDR3 has 14 residues. Between the trimmed V and J ends, which lost 0 bases and 6 bases, there was a span of 9 bases. The germline V gene encodes CDR1 SGHRS and CDR2 YFSETQ. CDR3: CASSLVQGSGELFF. The CDR3 DNA follows: TGCGCCAGCAGCTTGGTTCAGGGTTCCGGGGAGCTGTTTTTT.

The chain has TRBV5-1 and TRBJ2-7; 8 positions agree with TRBD2. With 4 bases clipped from V and 1 base from J, the junction kept 1 base outside the gene matches. The germline CDR1 and CDR2 sequences are SGHRS and YFSETQ. The CDR3 extends over 13 amino acids. The CDR3 region is CASSAGGSYEQYF. The CDR3 DNA reads as TGCGCCAGCAGCGCGGGAGGTTCCTACGAGCAGTACTTC.

The chain is built from TRBV6-6 and TRBJ2-2; 8 nucleotides agree with TRBD1. The junction had 4 bases not matched to a gene; V was cut back by 6 bases and J by 4 bases. CDR3 length equals 14 residues. Germline lookup yields CDR1 MNHNY and CDR2 SVGAGI (reference sequence). The CDR3 reads CASSYDRGTGELFF. CDR3 nucleotides: TGTGCCAGCAGCTACGACAGGGGCACCGGGGAGCTGTTTTTT.

This chain's CDR3 is CASSRESGTGELFF. The CDR3 nucleotides are TGTGCCAGCTCTCGGGAATCGGGCACCGGGGAGCTGTTTTTT. The V gene is TRBV18, the J gene TRBJ2-2; possibly TRBD2 for D (5 bases). The CDR3 sequence is 14 residues long. With 6 bases removed from V and 4 bases from J, the gap between germline ends came to 12 bases. Germline V lookup: CDR1 KGHSH, CDR2 LQKENI.

The CDR3: CASRPTGTGNTGELFF. The CDR3 DNA reads TGTGCCAGCAGACCTACCGGGACAGGGAACACCGGGGAGCTGTTTTTT. The gene calls are TRBV6-4 and TRBJ2-2; TRBD1 matches 8 bases. This CDR3 region has 16 residues. CDR1 MRHNA and CDR2 SNTAGT come from the germline V gene. J was trimmed by 1 base and V by 6 bases; bases with no gene match: 7.

The chain carries TRBV11-1 and TRBJ2-3; TRBD1 matches 7 bases. V was pared by 1 base and J by 5 bases, with 3 bases of the junction left unmatched. Germline values: CDR1 SGHAT, CDR2 FQDESV (reference sequence). This CDR3 comprises 14 residues. CDR3 nucleotides: TGTGCCAGCAGCTTAGACAGGGACAGAGATACGCAGTATTTT. It yields the protein CASSLDRDRDTQYF.

The V and J genes are TRBV5-4 and TRBJ2-5; perhaps TRBD2 as D (6 bases). Germline lookup yields CDR1 SGHNT and CDR2 YYREEE (reference sequence). The CDR3 spans 13 residues. V lost 7 bases, J lost 7 bases, and 17 bases lay in between. The CDR3 sequence: CASHQTGLGTQYF. The CDR3 DNA is TGTGCCAGCCACCAGACGGGACTGGGGACCCAGTACTTC.

This rearrangement joins TRBV12-5 to TRBJ2-1; TRBD2 matches 10 bases. Germline loops: CDR1 LGHNT, CDR2 FRNRAP. The CDR3 totals 15 residues. V lost 5 bases, J lost 9 bases, and 10 bases stayed unmatched. CDR3 residues: CASGRAGGPIGEQFF. The CDR3 region has the DNA TGTGCTAGTGGTCGAGCGGGAGGGCCGATCGGTGAGCAGTTCTTC.

The CDR3 loop is CARRPRGGAGGGYWDEQFF. In DNA, the CDR3 is TGTGCCCGCCGCCCCCGGGGGGGGGCAGGCGGGGGGTATTGGGATGAGCAGTTCTTC. The V call is TRBV9, the J call TRBJ2-1; TRBD2 agrees at 8 bases. CDR3 length: 19 amino acids. V was pared by 10 bases and J by 8 bases, with 29 bases of the junction left unmatched. CDR1 is SGDLS and CDR2 is YYNGEE in the germline V gene.

The rearrangement joins TRBV30 to TRBJ2-7, with D perhaps TRBD2 (5 bases). CDR3 length equals 16 residues. V lost 1 base and J lost 0, with 16 bases in between. Germline V lookup: CDR1 GTSNPN, CDR2 SVGIG (reference sequence). The CDR3 here is CAWSGPGNILSYEQYF. CDR3 bases: TGTGCCTGGAGTGGACCCGGGAACATCCTCTCCTACGAGCAGTACTTC.

This clone was recorded a few times. The chain combines TRBV4-2 with TRBJ2-5; 7 bases are shared with TRBD1. Trimming cost V 5 bases and J 5 bases; bases outside gene matches: 11. The V gene's germline CDR1 is LGHNA and CDR2 YNFKEQ. The length of the CDR3 is 15 residues. CDR3 region: CASSDRQGGYETQYF. The CDR3 DNA reads TGTGCCAGCAGCGACCGACAGGGCGGGTATGAGACCCAGTACTTC.

The chain links TRBV30 to TRBJ1-3, with TRBD1 as a possible D gene (5 bases). Trimming removed 0 bases at V and 0 bases at J, with 9 bases between. Germline V gene sequence: CDR1 GTSNPN, CDR2 SVGIG (reference sequence). CDR3 length equals 15 residues. Written as DNA, the CDR3 is TGTGCCTGGAGTGTAAACAGGTACTCTGGAAACACCATATATTTT. Residues: CAWSVNRYSGNTIYF.

The chain carries TRBV6-5 and TRBJ2-1; the D gene is possibly TRBD2 (7 bases). V was shortened by 8 bases and J by 2 bases, with 10 bases between the two germline ends. The CDR3 is 13 amino acids. Germline V lookup: CDR1 MNHEY, CDR2 SVGAGI. The chain's CDR3 is CASEGGAYNEQFF. CDR3 bases: TGTGCCAGCGAAGGGGGGGCCTACAATGAGCAGTTCTTC.

In DNA form, the CDR3 reads TGTGCCAGCAGCGTAGGTAGGGACAGGGTCTACGAGCAGTACTTC. It specifies CASSVGRDRVYEQYF. The V call is TRBV9, the J call TRBJ2-7, with TRBD1 identical over 9 bases. Unmatched junction bases numbered 4, after V lost 0 bases and J lost 3 bases. CDR3 size: 15 residues. Germline lookup yields CDR1 SGDLS and CDR2 YYNGEE.

V and J are TRBV7-2 and TRBJ1-2, with TRBD1 matching over 8 bases. Per the germline V gene, CDR1 is SGHTA and CDR2 is FQGNSA. Trimming cost V 5 bases and J 7 bases; bases outside gene matches: 15. The CDR3 contains 16 residues. The CDR3 sequence is CASSRTGQGARFGYTF. In DNA, the CDR3 is TGTGCCAGCAGCCGTACCGGACAGGGTGCAAGATTTGGCTACACCTTC.

With regard to this clone: Other nucleotide sequences in the sample specify the same CDR3. This chain connects TRBV5-1 to TRBJ2-5, with unresolved D. This CDR3 contains 11 residues. Germline CDR1 and CDR2: SGHRS and YFSETQ. V dropped 2 bases and J dropped 4 bases, with 3 bases sitting between them. CDR3 loop: CASSFLETQYF. The CDR3 DNA follows: TGCGCCAGCAGCTTCCTAGAGACCCAGTACTTC.

The gene calls are TRBV9 and TRBJ2-7, with 12 bases fitting TRBD2. Losses at the gene ends were 3 bases for V and 0 bases for J; bases not matched to a gene: 1. CDR3 length: 15 residues. Germline V CDR1 and CDR2: SGDLS, YYNGEE. CDR3 amino acids: CASSELAGGSYEQYF. The CDR3 bases are TGTGCCAGCAGCGAACTAGCGGGAGGCTCCTACGAGCAGTACTTC.

CDR3 sequence reads: CSVSTGTGYEKLFF. The CDR3 DNA reads as TGCAGCGTTTCAACCGGGACAGGGTATGAAAAACTGTTTTTT. The chain joins TRBV29-1 to TRBJ1-4; 9 bases agree with TRBD1. V dropped 5 bases and J dropped 6; count of bases not matched to a gene: 7. This CDR3 comprises 14 residues. The germline V gene encodes CDR1 SQVTM and CDR2 ANQGSEA.

The J gene is TRBJ2-7, the V gene TRBV5-6, with D tentatively TRBD1 (6 bases). Germline CDR1 reads SGHDT; CDR2 reads YYEEEE. The CDR3 totals 13 residues. Deletions cut 1 base from V and 11 bases from J, with 16 bases between. CDR3 region: CASSLSLQGLEYF. In DNA form, the CDR3 reads TGTGCCAGCAGCTTGAGTCTGCAGGGGTTGGAGTACTTC.

A single count supports this clone. The chain uses TRBV29-1 and TRBJ1-2; maybe TRBD1 (5 bases). The CDR3 consists of 12 residues. Germline lookup yields CDR1 SQVTM and CDR2 ANQGSEA. CDR3 protein: CTTSQGKSGYTF. The CDR3 DNA follows: TGCACCACGAGTCAGGGAAAGAGTGGCTACACCTTC.

CDR3 amino acids: CATSRDKNTEAFF. The CDR3 nucleotides read TGTGCCACCAGCAGAGACAAAAACACTGAAGCTTTCTTT. The V gene is TRBV15, the J gene TRBJ1-1; D gene uncertain. Trimming left V 0 bases short and J 2 bases short, with 4 bases between. Germline V gene data show CDR1 as LNHNV and CDR2 as YYDKDF (reference sequence). This CDR3 is 13 amino acids long.